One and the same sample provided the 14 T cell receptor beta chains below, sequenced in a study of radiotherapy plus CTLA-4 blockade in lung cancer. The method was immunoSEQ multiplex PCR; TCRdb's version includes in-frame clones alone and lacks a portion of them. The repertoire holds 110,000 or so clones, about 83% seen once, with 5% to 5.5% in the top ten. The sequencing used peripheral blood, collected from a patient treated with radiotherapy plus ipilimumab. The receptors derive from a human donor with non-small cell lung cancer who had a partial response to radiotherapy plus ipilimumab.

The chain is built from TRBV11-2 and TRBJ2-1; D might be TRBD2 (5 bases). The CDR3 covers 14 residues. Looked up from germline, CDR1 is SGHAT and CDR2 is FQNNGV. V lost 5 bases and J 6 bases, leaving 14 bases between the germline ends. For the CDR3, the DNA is TGTGCCAGCAGCCCTACTAGAGGAGCCAATGAGCAGTTCTTC. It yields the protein CASSPTRGANEQFF.

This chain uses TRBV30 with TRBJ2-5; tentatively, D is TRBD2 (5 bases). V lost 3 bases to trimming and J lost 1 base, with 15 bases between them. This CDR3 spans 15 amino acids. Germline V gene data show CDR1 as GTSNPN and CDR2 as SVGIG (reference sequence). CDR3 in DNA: TGTGCCTGGAGAAGGACTCTTTCGGCCCAAGAGACCCAGTACTTC. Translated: CAWRRTLSAQETQYF.

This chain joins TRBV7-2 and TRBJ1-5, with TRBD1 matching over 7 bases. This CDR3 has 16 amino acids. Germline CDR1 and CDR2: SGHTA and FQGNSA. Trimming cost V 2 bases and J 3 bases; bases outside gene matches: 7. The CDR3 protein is CASSLRDSRFNQPQHF. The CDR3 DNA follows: TGTGCCAGCAGCTTAAGGGACAGCCGATTCAATCAGCCCCAGCATTTT.

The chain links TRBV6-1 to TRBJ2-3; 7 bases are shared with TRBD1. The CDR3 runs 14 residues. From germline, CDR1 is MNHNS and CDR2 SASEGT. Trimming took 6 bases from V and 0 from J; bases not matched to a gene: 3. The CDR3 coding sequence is TGTGCCAGCAGGGAACAGGGGAGCACAGATACGCAGTATTTT. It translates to CASREQGSTDTQYF.

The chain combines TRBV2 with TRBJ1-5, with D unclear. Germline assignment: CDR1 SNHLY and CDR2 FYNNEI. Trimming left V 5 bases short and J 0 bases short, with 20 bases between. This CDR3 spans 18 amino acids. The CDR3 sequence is CASSPLTRSYNSNQPQHF. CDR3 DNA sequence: TGTGCCAGCAGTCCCTTGACAAGATCTTACAATAGCAATCAGCCCCAGCATTTT.

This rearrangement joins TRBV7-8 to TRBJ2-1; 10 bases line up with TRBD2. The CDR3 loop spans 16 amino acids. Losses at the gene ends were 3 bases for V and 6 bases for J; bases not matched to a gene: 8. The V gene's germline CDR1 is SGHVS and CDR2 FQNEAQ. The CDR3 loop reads CASSLSIAGGPNEQFF. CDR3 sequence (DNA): TGTGCCAGCAGCTTGTCGATAGCGGGAGGACCCAATGAGCAGTTCTTC. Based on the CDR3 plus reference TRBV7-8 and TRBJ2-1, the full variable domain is GAGVSQSPRYKVAKRGQDVALRCDPISGHVSLFWYQQALGQGPEFLTYFQNEAQLDKSGLPSDRFFAERPEGSVSTLKIQRTQQEDSAVYLCASSLSIAGGPNEQFFGPGTRLTVL.

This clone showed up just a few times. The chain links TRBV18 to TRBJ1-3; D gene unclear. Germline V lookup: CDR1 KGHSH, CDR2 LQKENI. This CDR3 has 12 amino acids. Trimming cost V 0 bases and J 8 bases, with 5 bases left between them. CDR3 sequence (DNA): TGTGCCAGCTCACCACCGGTAGACACCATATATTTT. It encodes CASSPPVDTIYF.

The CDR3 DNA reads TGCGCCAGCAGCTTCGGCGGGGCAGGGACTGAAGCTTTCTTT. Translation: CASSFGGAGTEAFF. This chain links TRBV5-1 with TRBJ1-1, with a possible D match to TRBD1 (5 bases). The V end was cut by 2 bases, the J end by 5 bases, with 13 bases between. Per the germline V gene, CDR1 is SGHRS and CDR2 is YFSETQ. The CDR3 is made up of 14 amino acids.

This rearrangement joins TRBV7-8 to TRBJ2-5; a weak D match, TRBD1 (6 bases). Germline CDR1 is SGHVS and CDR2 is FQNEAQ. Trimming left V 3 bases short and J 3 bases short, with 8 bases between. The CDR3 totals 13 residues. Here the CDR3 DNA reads TGTGCCAGCAGCTTTGGGACAAAAGAGACCCAGTACTTC. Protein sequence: CASSFGTKETQYF.

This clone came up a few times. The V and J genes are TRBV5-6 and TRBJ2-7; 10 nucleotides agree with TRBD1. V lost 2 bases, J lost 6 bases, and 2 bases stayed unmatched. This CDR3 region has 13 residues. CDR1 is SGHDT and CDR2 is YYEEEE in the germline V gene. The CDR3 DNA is TGTGCCAGCAGCTTCGGGACAGGGGTCGAGCAGTACGTC. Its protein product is CASSFGTGVEQYV.

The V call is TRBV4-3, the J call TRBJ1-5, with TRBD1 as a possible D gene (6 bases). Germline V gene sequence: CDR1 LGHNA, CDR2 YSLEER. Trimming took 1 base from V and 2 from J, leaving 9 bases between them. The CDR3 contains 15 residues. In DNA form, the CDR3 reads TGCGCCAGCAGCCAAGGGTCAGGGGGCAATCAGCCCCAGCATTTT. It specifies CASSQGSGGNQPQHF.

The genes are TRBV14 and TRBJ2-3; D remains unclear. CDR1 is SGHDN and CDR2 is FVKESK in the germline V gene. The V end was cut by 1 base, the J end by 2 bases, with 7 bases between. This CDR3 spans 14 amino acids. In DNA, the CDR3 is TGTGCCAGCAGCCAAGGACTGAACACAGATACGCAGTATTTT. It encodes CASSQGLNTDTQYF. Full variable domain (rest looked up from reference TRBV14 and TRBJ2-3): EAGVTQFPSHSVIEKGQTVTLRCDPISGHDNLYWYRRVMGKEIKFLLHFVKESKQDESGMPNNRFLAERTGGTYSTLKVQPAELEDSGVYFCASSQGLNTDTQYFGPGTRLTVL.

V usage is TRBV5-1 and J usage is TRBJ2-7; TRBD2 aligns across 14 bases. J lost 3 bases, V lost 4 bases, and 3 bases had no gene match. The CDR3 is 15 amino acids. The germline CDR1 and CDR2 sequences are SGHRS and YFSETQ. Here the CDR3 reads CASSPGLAGDYEQYF. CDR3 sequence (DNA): TGCGCCAGCAGCCCGGGACTAGCGGGGGACTACGAGCAGTACTTC.

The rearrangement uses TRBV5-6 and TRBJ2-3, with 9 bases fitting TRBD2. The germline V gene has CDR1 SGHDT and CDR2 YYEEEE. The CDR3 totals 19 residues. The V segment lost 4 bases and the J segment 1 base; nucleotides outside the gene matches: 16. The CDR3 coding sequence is TGTGCCAGCAGCGGGGGGGTGCGGGAGGGCTTCCAACGCACAGATACGCAGTATTTT. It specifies CASSGGVREGFQRTDTQYF.